This T cell receptor (beta chain) originates from a study of technical replicates of blood from a few donors. Generated by immunoSEQ multiplex PCR, the TCRdb table keeps only in-frame clones and is missing some. The sample carries roughly 73,000 clones, 85% to 95% recorded once. Germline-derived CDR1 and CDR2 are SGHRS and YFSETQ. Deletions cut 0 bases from V and 6 bases from J, with 17 bases between. The CDR3 is 16 amino acids. The clonotype originates from a human donor in good health. Sequenced material: T cells isolated from PBMCs. This chain uses TRBV5-1 with TRBJ2-3; TRBD1 is a possible D gene (5 bases). The CDR3 region has the DNA TGCGCCAGCAGCTTGGTCCCAGGGTGGGGCGTGGATACGCAGTATTTT. Translation gives CASSLVPGWGVDTQYF.